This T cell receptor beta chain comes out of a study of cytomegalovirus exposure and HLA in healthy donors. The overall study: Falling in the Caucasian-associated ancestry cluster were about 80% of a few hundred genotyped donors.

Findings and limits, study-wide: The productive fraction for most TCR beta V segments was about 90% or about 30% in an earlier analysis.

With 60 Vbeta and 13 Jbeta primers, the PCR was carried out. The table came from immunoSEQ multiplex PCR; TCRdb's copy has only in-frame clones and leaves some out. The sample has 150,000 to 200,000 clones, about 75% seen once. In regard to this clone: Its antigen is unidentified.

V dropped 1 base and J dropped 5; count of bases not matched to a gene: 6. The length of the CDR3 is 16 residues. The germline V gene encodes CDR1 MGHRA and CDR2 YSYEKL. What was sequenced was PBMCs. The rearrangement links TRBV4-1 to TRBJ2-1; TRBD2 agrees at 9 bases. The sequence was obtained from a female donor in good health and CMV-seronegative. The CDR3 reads CASSQAGTSRNNEQFF. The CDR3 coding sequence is TGCGCCAGCAGCCAAGCAGGGACTAGCCGAAACAATGAGCAGTTCTTC.